The clone carrying this T cell receptor (beta chain) was seen only a few times. Next came a second PCR, run for about 7 to 12 cycles, which used a sample-barcoded 5' primer along with a J-beta primer mix. TCRdb fed the 5' RACE reads into MiXCR, producing one record per CDR3 protein. The sample includes 800,000 or so distinct CDR3 sequences, 62% of them seen just once. The entry originates in a study of blood T cells in healthy people across ages. The V end lost 3 bases, the J end lost 1 base, and 10 bases lay between the germline ends. This CDR3 spans 14 amino acids. The germline V gene has CDR1 SGHAT and CDR2 FQDESV (reference sequence).

This TCR derives from a man under 40 in good health. V and J are TRBV11-1 and TRBJ2-7, with D perhaps assigned TRBD1 or TRBD2 (5 bases each). Sequencing was carried out using blood. The chain's CDR3 is CASSFLEGSYEQYF. CDR3 DNA: TGTGCCAGCAGCTTCCTCGAGGGGTCCTACGAGCAGTACTTC. The complete variable domain, with remaining parts taken from reference TRBV11-1 and TRBJ2-7, reads EAEVAQSPRYKITEKSQAVAFWCDPISGHATLYWYRQILGQGPELLVQFQDESVVDDSQLPKDRFSAERLKGVDSTLKIQPAELGDSAMYLCASSFLEGSYEQYFGPGTRLTVT.